One and the same sample provided the 10 T cell receptor beta chains below, sequenced in a study of blood T cell repertoires in COVID-19. The table came from immunoSEQ multiplex PCR; TCRdb's copy has only in-frame clones and leaves some out. The sample carries over 150,000 clones, roughly 80% recorded once. Sequencing was done on a sample of PBMCs or T cells enriched from blood (not recorded which). These receptors all come from a man aged 40-49 years who had recovered from COVID-19.

The rearrangement links TRBV7-8 to TRBJ2-7; TRBD2 aligns across 11 bases. The CDR3 runs to 19 residues. The V segment lost 1 base and the J segment 2 bases; nucleotides outside the gene matches: 13. Per the germline V gene, CDR1 is SGHVS and CDR2 is FQNEAQ. CDR3 residues: CASSLGASGGRRTAYEQYF. The CDR3 DNA reads TGTGCCAGCAGCTTAGGCGCTAGCGGGGGGAGAAGGACGGCCTACGAGCAGTACTTC.

This clone was observed a few times. The CDR3 is CASSIGQKNTEAFF. The CDR3, as DNA: TGTGCCAGCAGCATCGGACAGAAGAACACTGAAGCTTTCTTT. V is TRBV7-9 and J is TRBJ1-1; a weak D match, TRBD1 (6 bases). V was trimmed by 5 bases and J by 1 base, leaving 11 bases between them. Germline V gene data show CDR1 as SEHNR and CDR2 as FQNEAQ (reference sequence). The CDR3 extends over 14 amino acids.

A few counts support this clone. This chain links TRBV30 with TRBJ1-3; D is ambiguous. The ends were cut back, 2 bases at V and 0 bases at J, with 8 bases in the middle. The CDR3 runs 14 residues. Germline assignment: CDR1 GTSNPN and CDR2 SVGIG (reference sequence). The CDR3 is CAWSSFYSGNTIYF. CDR3 coding DNA: TGTGCCTGGAGTTCTTTCTACTCTGGAAACACCATATATTTT.

The V call is TRBV2, the J call TRBJ1-6; perhaps TRBD1 as D (5 bases). CDR1 is SNHLY and CDR2 is FYNNEI in the germline V gene. The CDR3 is 15 residues long. V was trimmed by 2 bases and J by 5 bases, leaving 10 bases between them. Written as DNA, the CDR3 is TGTGCCAGCAGTGAAAGGGCAGGGAATAATTCACCCCTCCACTTT. Residues: CASSERAGNNSPLHF.

The chain has TRBV5-1 and TRBJ2-3, with 12 nucleotides matching TRBD2. Trimming took 3 bases from V and 4 from J; bases not matched to a gene: 9. CDR1 SGHRS and CDR2 YFSETQ come from the germline V gene. This CDR3 region has 17 residues. Here the CDR3 DNA reads TGCGCCAGCAGCTCCTTCGGACTAGCGGGGCGTGCAGATACGCAGTATTTT. Protein sequence: CASSSFGLAGRADTQYF.

Written as DNA, the CDR3 is TGCAGCGTCAACAACAGGGGGGGGAACAATGAGCAGTTCTTC. Translated, it gives CSVNNRGGNNEQFF. The rearrangement links TRBV29-1 to TRBJ2-1; D perhaps matches TRBD1 (8 bases). V was pared by 6 bases and J by 5 bases, with 17 bases between. Germline lookup yields CDR1 SQVTM and CDR2 ANQGSEA. The CDR3 contains 14 residues.

V and J are TRBV12-3 or TRBV12-4 and TRBJ1-2, with D possibly matching TRBD1 (5 bases). This CDR3 region has 12 residues. Trimming cost V 6 bases and J 5 bases, with 10 bases left between them. The CDR3 region has the DNA TGTGCCAGCAGCCGGGGGACGTATGGCTACACCTTC. It translates to CASSRGTYGYTF.

V usage is TRBV3-1 (or the pseudogene TRBV3-2) and J usage is TRBJ1-1; weak D call: TRBD1 (6 bases). Germline V gives CDR1 LGHDT, CDR2 YNNKEL (reference sequence). Between the trimmed V and J ends, which lost 5 bases and 1 base, there was a span of 11 bases. The CDR3 is 14 residues long. CDR3 coding DNA: TGTGCCAGCAGCTGGGGACACGAGAACACTGAAGCTTTCTTT. Translated, it gives CASSWGHENTEAFF.

This chain links TRBV4-3 with TRBJ2-3, with a tentative D call TRBD2 (7 bases). The CDR3 runs to 21 residues. Germline CDR1 reads LGHNA; CDR2 reads YSLEER. Trimming pared 1 base from V and 5 bases from J, leaving 31 bases between. CDR3 residues: CASSQGEWGLSGGPAGDTQYF. In DNA form, the CDR3 reads TGCGCCAGCAGCCAAGGAGAATGGGGGCTTTCGGGGGGACCCGCGGGAGATACGCAGTATTTT.

The rearrangement joins TRBV5-1 to TRBJ1-1; D is unclear. The CDR3 is 13 amino acids. CDR1 is SGHRS and CDR2 is YFSETQ in the germline V gene. V shed 2 bases and J shed 1 base, with 6 bases lying between them. The CDR3, as DNA: TGCGCCAGCAGCTTTGCGGGGAACACTGAAGCTTTCTTT. This encodes CASSFAGNTEAFF.